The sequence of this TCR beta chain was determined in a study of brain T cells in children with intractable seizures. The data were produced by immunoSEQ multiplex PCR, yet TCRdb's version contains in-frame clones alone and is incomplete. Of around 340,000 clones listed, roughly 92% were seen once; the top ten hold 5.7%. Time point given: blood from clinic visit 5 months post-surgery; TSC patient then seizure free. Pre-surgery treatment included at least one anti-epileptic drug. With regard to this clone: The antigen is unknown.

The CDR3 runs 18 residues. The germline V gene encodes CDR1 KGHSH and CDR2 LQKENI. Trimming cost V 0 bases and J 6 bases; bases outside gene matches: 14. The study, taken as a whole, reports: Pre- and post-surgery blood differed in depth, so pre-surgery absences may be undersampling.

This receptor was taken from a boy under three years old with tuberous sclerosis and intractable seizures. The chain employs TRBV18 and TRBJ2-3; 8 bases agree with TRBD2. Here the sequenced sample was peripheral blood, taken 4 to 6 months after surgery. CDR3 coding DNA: TGTGCCAGCTCACCACCGCCCAGCGGGGGAAACCAAGCGGATACGCAGTATTTT. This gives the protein CASSPPPSGGNQADTQYF.